This T cell receptor (beta chain) derives from a study of cytomegalovirus exposure and HLA in healthy donors. Looking at the study overall: Among the 300 to 500 genotyped donors, approximately 80% were placed in the Caucasian-associated ancestry cluster.

The PCR employed 60 Vbeta primers together with 13 Jbeta primers. Sequenced by immunoSEQ multiplex PCR; TCRdb stores in-frame clones only, minus some. Altogether nearly 110,000 clones are present, about 81% being singletons, with the ten largest covering approximately 2.6%. Germline-derived CDR1 and CDR2 are MDHEN and SYDVKM. CDR3 length: 15 amino acids. The trim removed 4 bases at V and 5 bases at J, leaving 6 bases unmatched. Findings of the study overall: In a later analysis, several top co-occurrence clusters appeared linked to parvovirus B19, influenza, CMV and Epstein-Barr virus. Earlier analysis found most TCR beta V segments productive about 87% or about 30% of the time. In a later analysis, the majority of CMV-associated beta chains seemingly showed HLA restriction.

Comments on this clone: Antigen: not known.

The chain joins TRBV28 to TRBJ2-1, with 9 bases fitting TRBD1. The specimen sequenced was PBMCs. The source is a male donor in good health and CMV-seropositive. The CDR3 here is CASSYRDRENNEQFF. The CDR3 DNA reads TGTGCCAGCAGTTACCGGGACAGGGAAAACAATGAGCAGTTCTTC.